This T cell receptor (beta chain) was found in a study of long-term antiretroviral therapy in people with HIV. Overall study findings and caveats: Once patients were on ART, diversity went higher but still fell short of transplant donor controls.

There was at least one pre-ART PBMC sample for each donor, plus at least two post-ART PBMC samples. Points on this clone: No antigen is known for it.

Survey-level resolution applied to immunoSEQ assay v3.0. This table comes from immunoSEQ multiplex PCR, and its TCRdb copy is limited to in-frame clones, with some not included. Counted here are tens of thousands of clones, more than 60% occurring once; the ten biggest clones make up 8.2%. Sequencing used unsorted PBMCs, obtained 3.1 years after starting antiretroviral therapy. This TCR derives from a woman between 45 and 60 years old with HIV.

The CDR3 loop is CATSRVDRGSYEQYF. CDR3 coding DNA: TGTGCCACCAGCAGGGTGGACAGGGGGTCCTACGAGCAGTACTTC. This chain links TRBV15 with TRBJ2-7; 10 bases align to TRBD1. This CDR3 contains 15 residues. Germline-derived CDR1 and CDR2 are LNHNV and YYDKDF (reference sequence). V trimming: 3 bases; J trimming: 1 base; junction bases outside the gene matches: 3.